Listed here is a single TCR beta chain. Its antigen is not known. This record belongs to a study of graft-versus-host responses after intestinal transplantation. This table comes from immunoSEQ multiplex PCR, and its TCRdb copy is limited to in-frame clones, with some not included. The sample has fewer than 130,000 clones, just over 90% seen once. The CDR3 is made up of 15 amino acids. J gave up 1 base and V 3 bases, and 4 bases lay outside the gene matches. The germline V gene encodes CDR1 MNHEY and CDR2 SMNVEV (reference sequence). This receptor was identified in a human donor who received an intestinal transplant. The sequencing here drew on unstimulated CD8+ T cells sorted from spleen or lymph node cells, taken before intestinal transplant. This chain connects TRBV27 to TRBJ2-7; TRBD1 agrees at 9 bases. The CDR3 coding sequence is TGTGCCAGCAGTTTCGGGACAGGGCCTTCCTACGAGCAGTACTTC. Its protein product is CASSFGTGPSYEQYF.